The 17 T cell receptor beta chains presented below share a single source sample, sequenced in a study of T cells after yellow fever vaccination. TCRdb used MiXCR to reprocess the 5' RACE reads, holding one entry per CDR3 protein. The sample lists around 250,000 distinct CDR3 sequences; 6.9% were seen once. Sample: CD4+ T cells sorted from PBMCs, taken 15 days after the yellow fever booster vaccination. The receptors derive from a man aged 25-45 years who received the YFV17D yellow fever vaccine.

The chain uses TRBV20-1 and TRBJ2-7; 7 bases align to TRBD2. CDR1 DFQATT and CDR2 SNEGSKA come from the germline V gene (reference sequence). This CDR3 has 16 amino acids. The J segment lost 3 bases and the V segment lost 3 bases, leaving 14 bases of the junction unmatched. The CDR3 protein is CSARGPTLTSSYEQYF. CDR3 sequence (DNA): TGCAGTGCTAGGGGCCCCACCCTGACTAGCAGCTACGAGCAGTACTTC.

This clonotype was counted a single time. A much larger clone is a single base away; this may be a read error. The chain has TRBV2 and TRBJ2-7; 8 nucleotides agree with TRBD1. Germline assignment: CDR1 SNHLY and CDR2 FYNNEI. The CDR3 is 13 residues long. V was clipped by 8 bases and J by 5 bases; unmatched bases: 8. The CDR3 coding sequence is TGTGCCAGCCGTACAGGGGGGACTGACGAGCAGTACTTC. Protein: CASRTGGTDEQYF. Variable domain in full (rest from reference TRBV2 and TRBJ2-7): EPEVTQTPSHQVTQMGQEVILRCVPISNHLYFYWYRQILGQKVEFLVSFYNNEISEKSEIFDDQFSVERPDGSNFTLKIRSTKLEDSAMYFCASRTGGTDEQYFGPGTRLTVT.

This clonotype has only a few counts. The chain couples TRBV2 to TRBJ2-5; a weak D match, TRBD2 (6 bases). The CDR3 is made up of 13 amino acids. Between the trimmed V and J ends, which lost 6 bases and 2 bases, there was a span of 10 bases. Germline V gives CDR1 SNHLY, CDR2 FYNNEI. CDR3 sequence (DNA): TGTGCCAGCAGCCGGAGGGTTCAAGAGACCCAGTACTTC. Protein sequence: CASSRRVQETQYF.

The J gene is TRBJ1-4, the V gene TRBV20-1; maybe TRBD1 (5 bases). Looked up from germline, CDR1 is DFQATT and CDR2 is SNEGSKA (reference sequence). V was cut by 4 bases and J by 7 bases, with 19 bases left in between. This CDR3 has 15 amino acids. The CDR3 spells CSATLLGGRGEKLFF. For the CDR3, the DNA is TGCAGTGCTACACTTCTGGGGGGAAGGGGTGAAAAACTGTTTTTT.

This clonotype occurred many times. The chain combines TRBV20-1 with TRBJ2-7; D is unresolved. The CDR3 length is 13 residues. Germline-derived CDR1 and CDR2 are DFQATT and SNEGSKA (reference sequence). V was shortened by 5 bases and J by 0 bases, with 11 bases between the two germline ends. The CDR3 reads CSAWGRSSYEQYF. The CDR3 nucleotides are TGCAGTGCTTGGGGTCGGAGCTCCTACGAGCAGTACTTC.

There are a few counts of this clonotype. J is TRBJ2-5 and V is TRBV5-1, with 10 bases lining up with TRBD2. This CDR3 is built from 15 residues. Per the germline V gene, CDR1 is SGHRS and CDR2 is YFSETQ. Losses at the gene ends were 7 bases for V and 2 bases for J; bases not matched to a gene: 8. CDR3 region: CASAPGLAHQETQYF. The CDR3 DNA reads TGCGCCAGCGCCCCGGGACTAGCGCATCAAGAGACCCAGTACTTC.

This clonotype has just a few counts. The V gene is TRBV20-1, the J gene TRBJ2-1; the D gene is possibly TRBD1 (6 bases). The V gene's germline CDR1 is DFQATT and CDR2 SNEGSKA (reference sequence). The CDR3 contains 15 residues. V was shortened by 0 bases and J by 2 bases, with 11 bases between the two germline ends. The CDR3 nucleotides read TGCAGTGCTAGAGATGTCGAGGGGGCCTACAATGAGCAGTTCTTC. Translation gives CSARDVEGAYNEQFF.

CDR3: CASSQEEFGNTIYF. As DNA, the CDR3 is TGCGCCAGCAGCCAAGAAGAATTTGGAAACACCATATATTTT. V usage is TRBV4-1 and J usage is TRBJ1-3; no firm D call. CDR3 length: 14 residues. Trimming took off 0 bases at V and 3 bases at J, with 6 bases between the two ends. The germline V gene encodes CDR1 MGHRA and CDR2 YSYEKL.

CDR3 DNA: TGTGCCAGCAGCTTAACGGCTAGCGGGAGAGGGGGTGAGCAGTTCTTC. It specifies CASSLTASGRGGEQFF. The chain employs TRBV7-3 and TRBJ2-1; 10 bases fit TRBD2. The J segment lost 9 bases and the V segment lost 0 bases, leaving 8 bases of the junction unmatched. Germline lookup yields CDR1 SGHTA and CDR2 FQGTGA. The CDR3 covers 16 residues.

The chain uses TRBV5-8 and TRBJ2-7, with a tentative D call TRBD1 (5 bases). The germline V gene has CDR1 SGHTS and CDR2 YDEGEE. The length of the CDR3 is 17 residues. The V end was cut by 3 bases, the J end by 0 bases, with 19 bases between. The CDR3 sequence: CASSWGRGLPSSYEQYF. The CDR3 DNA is TGTGCCAGCAGCTGGGGTAGGGGCCTCCCAAGCTCCTACGAGCAGTACTTC.

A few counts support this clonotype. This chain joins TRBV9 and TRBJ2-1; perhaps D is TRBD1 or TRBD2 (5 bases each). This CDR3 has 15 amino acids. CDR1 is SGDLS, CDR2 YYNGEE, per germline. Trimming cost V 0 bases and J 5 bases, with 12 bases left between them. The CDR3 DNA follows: TGTGCCAGCAGCGTAGTCGTGGGGACCCACAATGAGCAGTTCTTC. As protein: CASSVVVGTHNEQFF.

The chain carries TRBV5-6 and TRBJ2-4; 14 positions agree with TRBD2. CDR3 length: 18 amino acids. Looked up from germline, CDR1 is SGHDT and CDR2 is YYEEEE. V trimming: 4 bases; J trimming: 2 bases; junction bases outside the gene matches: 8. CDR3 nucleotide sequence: TGTGCCAGCAGCCAGGGACTAGCGGGAGTTCGCTCCAAAAACATTCAGTACTTC. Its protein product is CASSQGLAGVRSKNIQYF.

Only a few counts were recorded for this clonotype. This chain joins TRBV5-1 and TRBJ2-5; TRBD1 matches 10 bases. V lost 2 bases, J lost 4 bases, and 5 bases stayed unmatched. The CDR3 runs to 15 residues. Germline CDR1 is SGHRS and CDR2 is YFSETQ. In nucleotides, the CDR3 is TGCGCCAGCAGCTTCGGGACAGGGGTCGGAGAGACCCAGTACTTC. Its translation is CASSFGTGVGETQYF.

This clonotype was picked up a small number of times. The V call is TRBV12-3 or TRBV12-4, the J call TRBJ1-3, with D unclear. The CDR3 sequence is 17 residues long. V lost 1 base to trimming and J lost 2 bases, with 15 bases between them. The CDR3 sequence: CASSLEVMRTAGNTIYF. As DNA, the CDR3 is TGTGCCAGCAGTTTAGAAGTTATGCGGACGGCTGGAAACACCATATATTTT.

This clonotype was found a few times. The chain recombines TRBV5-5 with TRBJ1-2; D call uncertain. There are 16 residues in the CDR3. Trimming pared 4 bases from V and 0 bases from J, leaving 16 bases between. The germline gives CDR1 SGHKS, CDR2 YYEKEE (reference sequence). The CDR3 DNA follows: TGTGCCAGCAGCCTGAATGCTCAGCGAGCTAACTATGGCTACACCTTC. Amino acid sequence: CASSLNAQRANYGYTF.

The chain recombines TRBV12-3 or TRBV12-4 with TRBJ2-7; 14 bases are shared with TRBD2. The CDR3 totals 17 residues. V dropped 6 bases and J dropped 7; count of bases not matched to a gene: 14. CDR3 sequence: CASSGLAGGILTGEQYF. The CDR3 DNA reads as TGTGCCAGCAGCGGACTAGCGGGAGGAATCCTGACGGGGGAGCAGTACTTC.

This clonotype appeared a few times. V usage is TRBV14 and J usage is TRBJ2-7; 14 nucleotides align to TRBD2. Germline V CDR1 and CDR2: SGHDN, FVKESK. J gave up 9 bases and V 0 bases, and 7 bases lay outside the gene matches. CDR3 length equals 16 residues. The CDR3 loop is CASSQDLGLAGGVQYF. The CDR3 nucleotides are TGTGCCAGCAGCCAAGACTTAGGACTAGCGGGAGGTGTGCAGTACTTC.